A selection of T cell receptor beta chains follows, all from one sample in a study of tumor-infiltrating lymphocytes in primary liver carcinoma. A single record per CDR3 protein comes from TCRdb applying MiXCR to the multiplex PCR reads. Of about 330,000 distinct CDR3 sequences in the sample, approximately 65% were seen once. The sample consisted of peripheral blood. All receptors come from a man between 35 and 55 years old with primary liver carcinoma and hepatitis B virus infection. Each CDR3 is given with its conserved first and last residue. Fields, in order: J gene, clone size, D gene, V gene, CDR3 DNA, CDR3 protein. The D gene is left open where the match is weak. For some rows the clone size is stated as once, few or many, or as a class when expanded; others skip it.

TRBJ1-6 | once | - | TRBV6-5 | TGTGCCAGTAGCCGGGCCGACTATAATACACCCCTCCACTTT | CASSRADYNTPLHF
TRBJ2-7 | - | TRBD2 | TRBV28 | TGTGCCACTAACGGGCGGGAGGGCCACGAGCAGTACTTC | CATNGREGHEQYF
TRBJ2-2 | - | - | TRBV5-6 | TGTGCCGGCAGCTTGGTTGGGGGCACCACCGGGGAGCTGTTTTTT | CAGSLVGGTTGELFF
TRBJ2-7 | - | - | TRBV12-3/TRBV12-4 | TGTGTCAGCAGGACCGGCGGCTCCTACGAGCAGTACTTC | CVSRTGGSYEQYF
TRBJ1-1 | - | - | TRBV4-2 | TGTGCCAGCATCCAAGATCCCGGGACATACCCTGAAGCTTTCTTT | CASIQDPGTYPEAFF
TRBJ2-1 | - | - | TRBV12-3/TRBV12-4 | TGTGCCAGCACCCGGAGCAATGAGCAGTTCTTC | CASTRSNEQFF
TRBJ1-4 | - | - | TRBV6-5 | TGTGCCAGCAGTTACCAAGGGACTGGAATAGGTGAAAAACTGTTTTTT | CASSYQGTGIGEKLFF
TRBJ2-3 | few | TRBD2 | TRBV28 | TGTGCCAGCAGTTCCTCTTGGGGACTAGCGGACACAGATACGCAGTATTTT | CASSSSWGLADTDTQYF
TRBJ2-7 | many | TRBD1 | TRBV12-3/TRBV12-4 | TGTGCCAGCAGGCGGACAGGGACGAACGAGCAGTACTTC | CASRRTGTNEQYF
TRBJ1-2 | - | - | TRBV29-1 | - | CSLESQGAVGYGCTF
TRBJ2-7 | - | TRBD1 | TRBV5-1 | TGCGCCAGCAGCTTGGAGTGGACAGGGGCTCACGAGCAGTACTTC | CASSLEWTGAHEQYF
TRBJ1-1 | many | TRBD1 | TRBV29-1 | TGCAGCGTTAACCAACAGGGGGGAGGAAACACTGAAGCTTTCTTT | CSVNQQGGGNTEAFF
TRBJ2-7 | many | - | TRBV10-3 | TGTGCCATTTCGGTGGCGGAGACCTACGAGCAGTACTTC | CAISVAETYEQYF
TRBJ1-1 | many | TRBD1 | TRBV10-1 | TGCGCCAGCAGCAGGGAGGGACAGGGAAACACTGAAGCTTTCTTT | CASSREGQGNTEAFF
TRBJ1-2 | - | TRBD1 | TRBV5-1 | TGCGCCAGCAGCCGTACCGGGACAGGGGCTGGCGAGGGCTACATCTTC | CASSRTGTGAGEGYIF
TRBJ2-7 | - | - | TRBV5-1 | TGCGCCAGCAGCTTCACTACGGTCTACGAGCAGTACTTC | CASSFTTVYEQYF
TRBJ2-1 | - | - | TRBV11-2 | TGTGCCAACAGCCTCCTAGAAGACGATGAGCAGTTCTTC | CANSLLEDDEQFF